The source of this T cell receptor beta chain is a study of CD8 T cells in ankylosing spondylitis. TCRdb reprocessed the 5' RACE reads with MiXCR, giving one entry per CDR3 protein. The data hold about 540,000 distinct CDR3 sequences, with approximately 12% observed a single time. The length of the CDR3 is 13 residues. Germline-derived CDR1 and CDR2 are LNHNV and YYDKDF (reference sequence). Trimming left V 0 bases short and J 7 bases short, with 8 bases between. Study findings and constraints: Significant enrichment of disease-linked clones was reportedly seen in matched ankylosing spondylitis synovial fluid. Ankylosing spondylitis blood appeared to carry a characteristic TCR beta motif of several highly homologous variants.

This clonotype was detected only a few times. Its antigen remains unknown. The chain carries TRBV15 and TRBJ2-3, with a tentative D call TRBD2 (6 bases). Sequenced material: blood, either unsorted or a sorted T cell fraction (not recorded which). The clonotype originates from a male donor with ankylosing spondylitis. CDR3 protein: CATSREGRYTQYF. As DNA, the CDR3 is TGTGCCACCAGCAGAGAGGGGAGGTATACGCAGTATTTT. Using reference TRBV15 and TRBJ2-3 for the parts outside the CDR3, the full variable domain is DAMVIQNPRYQVTQFGKPVTLSCSQTLNHNVMYWYQQKSSQAPKLLFHYYDKDFNNEADTPDNFQSRRPNTSFCFLDIRSPGLGDTAMYLCATSREGRYTQYFGPGTRLTVL.